Each of the 28 T cell receptor beta chains below was sequenced from the same sample in a study of CD8+ T cells in alopecia areata. After isolation, RNA underwent reverse transcription to generate cDNA as the sequencing template. Generated by immunoSEQ multiplex PCR, the TCRdb table keeps only in-frame clones and is missing some. The table records around 190,000 clones, just over 55% of them present only once. The sequenced material came from CD8+ T cells sorted from blood. Receptors originate from a human donor in good health.

The gene calls are TRBV29-1 and TRBJ1-1, with TRBD1 matching over 8 bases. The CDR3 is 12 residues long. The junction had 4 bases not matched to a gene; V was cut back by 3 bases and J by 7 bases. CDR1 is SQVTM, CDR2 ANQGSEA, per germline. This chain's CDR3 is CSVDSGGSEAFF. As DNA, the CDR3 is TGCAGCGTTGACTCAGGGGGCAGTGAAGCTTTCTTT.

V and J are TRBV7-7 and TRBJ2-5, with D maybe TRBD2 (7 bases). Per the germline V gene, CDR1 is SSHAT and CDR2 is FNYEAQ (reference sequence). The CDR3 is 15 amino acids. Trimming stripped 4 bases from V and 0 bases from J, with 12 bases between. Here the CDR3 DNA reads TGTGCCAGCAGCTACGGCGGGGGCCACCAAGAGACCCAGTACTTC. Translation: CASSYGGGHQETQYF. Full variable domain (remainder filled in from reference TRBV7-7 and TRBJ2-5): GAGVSQSPRYKVTKRGQDVTLRCDPISSHATLYWYQQALGQGPEFLTYFNYEAQPDKSGLPSDRFSAERPEGSISTLTIQRTEQRDSAMYRCASSYGGGHQETQYFGPGTRLLVL.

The CDR3 bases are TGCGCCAGCAGCCCCGCCGCCCCTACACCGACCGAAAAACTGTTTTTT. Its translation: CASSPAAPTPTEKLFF. The chain links TRBV4-1 to TRBJ1-4; D uncertain. Trimming pared 4 bases from V and 8 bases from J, leaving 20 bases between. CDR1 MGHRA and CDR2 YSYEKL come from the germline V gene. This CDR3 spans 16 amino acids.

The chain uses TRBV29-1 and TRBJ2-7; possibly TRBD1 or TRBD2 for D (6 bases each). The CDR3 loop spans 13 amino acids. V lost 1 base and J lost 5, with 12 bases in between. CDR1 is SQVTM and CDR2 is ANQGSEA in the germline V gene. CDR3 amino acids: CSVEGGARHEQYF. The CDR3, as DNA: TGCAGCGTTGAAGGGGGGGCTCGGCACGAGCAGTACTTC.

This chain connects TRBV4-1 to TRBJ2-5, with 10 bases fitting TRBD2. The CDR3 contains 17 residues. V lost 1 base, J lost 7 bases, and 12 bases stayed unmatched. Germline values: CDR1 MGHRA, CDR2 YSYEKL. The chain's CDR3 is CASSQAKRGGALGTQYF. Here the CDR3 DNA reads TGCGCCAGCAGCCAAGCTAAGCGGGGGGGCGCCCTGGGGACCCAGTACTTC.

V is TRBV5-1 and J is TRBJ2-7, with unresolved D. The CDR3 is 15 residues long. CDR1 SGHRS and CDR2 YFSETQ come from the germline V gene. V lost 0 bases and J 2 bases, leaving 12 bases between the germline ends. CDR3 residues: CASSLGRQLAYEQYF. Written as DNA, the CDR3 is TGCGCCAGCAGCTTGGGACGCCAGTTGGCCTACGAGCAGTACTTC.

The chain is built from TRBV29-1 and TRBJ1-4; D is ambiguous. The CDR3 is 12 residues long. Germline V gene lookup returns CDR1 SQVTM and CDR2 ANQGSEA. V lost 6 bases, J lost 10 bases, and 15 bases lay in between. For the CDR3, the DNA is TGCAGCGTAAAGGGCGACGGTGGAAAACTGTTTTTT. Translation: CSVKGDGGKLFF.

In its sample, this clone was seen a few times. The chain uses TRBV29-1 and TRBJ1-2; no reliable D call. Germline lookup yields CDR1 SQVTM and CDR2 ANQGSEA. There are 13 residues in the CDR3. Trimming cost V 3 bases and J 7 bases, with 15 bases left between them. CDR3 sequence: CSVDSSAAGGYTF. CDR3 DNA sequence: TGCAGCGTTGATTCCTCGGCCGCGGGTGGCTACACCTTC.

This clone was detected once. The rearrangement uses TRBV25-1 and TRBJ1-1; the D is unclear. Trimming left V 8 bases short and J 1 base short, with 14 bases between. This CDR3 has 14 residues. CDR1 and CDR2 from the germline V gene are MGHDK and SYGVNS. CDR3 region: CASSLTGGNTEAFF. The CDR3 bases are TGTGCCAGCTCCCTGACTGGTGGGAACACTGAAGCTTTCTTT. Based on the CDR3 plus reference TRBV25-1 and TRBJ1-1, the full variable domain is EADIYQTPRYLVIGTGKKITLECSQTMGHDKMYWYQQDPGMELHLIHYSYGVNSTEKGDLSSESTVSRIRTEHFPLTLESARPSHTSQYLCASSLTGGNTEAFFGQGTRLTVV.

This clone appeared a few times. The chain recombines TRBV27 with TRBJ1-5, with D hard to call. Deletions cut 1 base from V and 4 bases from J, with 11 bases between. The CDR3 is 15 residues long. Germline values: CDR1 MNHEY, CDR2 SMNVEV (reference sequence). CDR3 nucleotides: TGTGCCAGCAGTTTATACGGGTTCGCGAATCAGCCCCAGCATTTT. Its translation is CASSLYGFANQPQHF.

The chain uses TRBV30 and TRBJ1-1; 9 bases are a match to TRBD1. V was clipped by 2 bases and J by 5 bases; unmatched bases: 9. This CDR3 contains 15 residues. CDR1 GTSNPN and CDR2 SVGIG come from the germline V gene (reference sequence). DNA of the CDR3: TGTGCCTGGAGTTCCGTACAGGGGGCGCGGACTGAAGCTTTCTTT. Amino acid sequence: CAWSSVQGARTEAFF.

This clone was detected only once. The rearrangement uses TRBV6-1 and TRBJ1-2; 10 bases align to TRBD1. Germline trimming cut 5 bases from V and 8 bases from J; bases unmatched to any gene: 8. CDR3 size: 14 residues. CDR1 MNHNS and CDR2 SASEGT come from the germline V gene. The DNA for the CDR3 is TGTGCCAGCAGTTCGGACAGGGGGTCTGACGGCTACACCTTC. Protein product: CASSSDRGSDGYTF.

The rearrangement joins TRBV29-1 to TRBJ2-5; weak D call: TRBD1 (6 bases). The CDR3 extends over 14 amino acids. The V gene lost 3 bases and the J gene lost 2 bases, with 13 bases spanning the gap. The V gene's germline CDR1 is SQVTM and CDR2 ANQGSEA. The DNA of the CDR3 is TGCAGCGTTGATGGGACCGGACAGCAAGAGACCCAGTACTTC. Translation gives CSVDGTGQQETQYF.

V is TRBV23-1 and J is TRBJ1-5; D remains unclear. TRBV23-1 is an ORF; its function is uncertain. V was cut by 0 bases and J by 0 bases, with 12 bases left in between. CDR3 length: 17 amino acids. The CDR3 spells CASSQSSGRHSNQPQHF. The CDR3 DNA is TGCGCCAGCAGTCAATCAAGCGGCAGGCATAGCAATCAGCCCCAGCATTTT.

This clone was seen more than once but under ten times. The rearrangement joins TRBV6-6 to TRBJ2-7; D remains unclear. This CDR3 has 13 residues. The V gene lost 1 base and the J gene lost 5 bases, with 9 bases spanning the gap. Germline V lookup: CDR1 MNHNY, CDR2 SVGAGI (reference sequence). The CDR3 loop reads CASSYLGPHEQYF. The CDR3, as DNA: TGTGCCAGCAGTTACTTAGGACCCCACGAGCAGTACTTC.

A single count supports this clone. The V call is TRBV5-6, the J call TRBJ2-1; D gene ambiguous. Between the trimmed V and J ends, which lost 4 bases and 0 bases, there was a span of 11 bases. Germline values: CDR1 SGHDT, CDR2 YYEEEE. The CDR3 totals 15 residues. The CDR3 here is CASSIWGYSYNEQFF. CDR3 DNA sequence: TGTGCCAGCAGCATTTGGGGTTACTCCTACAATGAGCAGTTCTTC.

This clone has just a few counts. The chain joins TRBV18 to TRBJ2-7; D unclear. Trimming pared 5 bases from V and 2 bases from J, leaving 13 bases between. Germline CDR1 is KGHSH and CDR2 is LQKENI. The CDR3 sequence is 14 residues long. For the CDR3, the DNA is TGTGCCAGCTCAGCGGTGGGCAGCGCCTACGAGCAGTACTTC. It yields the protein CASSAVGSAYEQYF. Full variable domain (missing parts from reference TRBV18 and TRBJ2-7): NAGVMQNPRHLVRRRGQEARLRCSPMKGHSHVYWYRQLPEEGLKFMVYLQKENIIDESGMPKERFSAEFPKEGPSILRIQQVVRGDSAAYFCASSAVGSAYEQYFGPGTRLTVT.

The chain links TRBV2 to TRBJ2-3; D possibly uses TRBD1 or TRBD2 (6 bases each). CDR3 size: 14 residues. Germline CDR1 and CDR2: SNHLY and FYNNEI. CDR3 in DNA: TGTGCAAATGAGGGGGGTTCTGGCACAGATACGCAGTATTTT. It encodes CANEGGSGTDTQYF.

This clone was detected only once. This chain links TRBV15 with TRBJ2-2; no reliable D call. V gave up 8 bases and J gave up 4 bases, with 8 bases separating them. In germline, CDR1 is LNHNV, CDR2 YYDKDF (reference sequence). The CDR3 sequence is 12 residues long. The CDR3 sequence: CATRASTGELFF. The CDR3 nucleotides are TGTGCCACCCGGGCTAGCACCGGGGAGCTGTTTTTT.

This clone occurred a few times. The gene calls are TRBV10-3 and TRBJ2-3; TRBD2 agrees at 12 bases. The CDR3 length is 14 residues. Trimming cost V 11 bases and J 3 bases; bases outside gene matches: 6. The germline gives CDR1 ENHRY, CDR2 SYGVKD. This CDR3 reads CASTGTSGTDTQYF. Written as DNA, the CDR3 is TGTGCCTCCACCGGGACTAGCGGGACAGATACGCAGTATTTT.

This clone was found a few times. CDR3 sequence (DNA): TGTGCCAGCAGTTTGTCTCGGCGGCGGGGCTACACCTTC. It specifies CASSLSRRRGYTF. The chain uses TRBV7-9 and TRBJ1-2; unclear D gene. Looked up from germline, CDR1 is SEHNR and CDR2 is FQNEAQ (reference sequence). This CDR3 is built from 13 residues. V lost 6 bases and J lost 8, with 16 bases in between.

Points on this clone: Other DNA sequences in this specimen translate into the identical CDR3. The chain recombines TRBV29-1 with TRBJ2-3, with no clear D. V was clipped by 1 base and J by 6 bases, with 5 bases between them. The CDR3 is made up of 11 amino acids. Looked up from germline, CDR1 is SQVTM and CDR2 is ANQGSEA. CDR3: CSVEGPDTQYF. The CDR3 DNA reads TGCAGCGTTGAAGGACCGGATACGCAGTATTTT.

The gene calls are TRBV30 and TRBJ1-1; D is uncertain. V was trimmed by 0 bases and J by 6 bases, leaving 8 bases between them. CDR1 and CDR2 (germline): GTSNPN, SVGIG (reference sequence). CDR3 length: 12 residues. The CDR3 bases are TGTGCCTGGAGTGTCCTACCGGCTGAAGCTTTCTTT. Its translation: CAWSVLPAEAFF.

V is TRBV9 and J is TRBJ2-5; the D gene could be TRBD1 or TRBD2 (5 bases each). CDR1 and CDR2 (germline): SGDLS, YYNGEE. There are 15 residues in the CDR3. V gave up 3 bases and J gave up 0 bases, with 12 bases separating them. CDR3 residues: CASSGSGAYQETQYF. DNA for the CDR3: TGTGCCAGCAGCGGTTCCGGGGCCTACCAAGAGACCCAGTACTTC.

This chain uses TRBV30 with TRBJ1-1; TRBD1 might be the D (6 bases). CDR1 is GTSNPN, CDR2 SVGIG, per germline (reference sequence). Trimming left V 3 bases short and J 7 bases short, with 9 bases between. This CDR3 has 11 residues. The CDR3 DNA is TGTGCCTGGAGGGGGGGCAGTGAAGCTTTCTTT. Translating gives CAWRGGSEAFF.

This clone was seen a few times. The gene calls are TRBV19 and TRBJ2-1, with D unresolved. The CDR3 is 13 amino acids. V dropped 2 bases and J dropped 2 bases, with 4 bases sitting between them. Per the germline V gene, CDR1 is LNHDA and CDR2 is SQIVND (reference sequence). This chain's CDR3 is CASSIYAYNEQFF. The CDR3 DNA sequence: TGTGCCAGTAGTATATACGCCTACAATGAGCAGTTCTTC.

As for this clone: This specimen includes other DNA sequences encoding the same CDR3. V is TRBV5-6 and J is TRBJ2-3, with no clear D. Per germline, CDR1 SGHDT and CDR2 YYEEEE. The V end lost 2 bases, the J end lost 2 bases, and 0 bases lay between the germline ends. The CDR3 is 11 residues long. CDR3 protein: CASSFTDTQYF. The DNA of the CDR3 is TGTGCCAGCAGCTTCACAGATACGCAGTATTTT.

The V and J genes are TRBV9 and TRBJ2-3; TRBD2 matches 11 bases. There are 15 residues in the CDR3. V dropped 4 bases and J dropped 5; count of bases not matched to a gene: 6. CDR1 and CDR2 from the germline V gene are SGDLS and YYNGEE. The chain's CDR3 is CASSPSGGSKDTQYF. DNA for the CDR3: TGTGCCAGCAGCCCTAGCGGGGGGTCTAAAGATACGCAGTATTTT.